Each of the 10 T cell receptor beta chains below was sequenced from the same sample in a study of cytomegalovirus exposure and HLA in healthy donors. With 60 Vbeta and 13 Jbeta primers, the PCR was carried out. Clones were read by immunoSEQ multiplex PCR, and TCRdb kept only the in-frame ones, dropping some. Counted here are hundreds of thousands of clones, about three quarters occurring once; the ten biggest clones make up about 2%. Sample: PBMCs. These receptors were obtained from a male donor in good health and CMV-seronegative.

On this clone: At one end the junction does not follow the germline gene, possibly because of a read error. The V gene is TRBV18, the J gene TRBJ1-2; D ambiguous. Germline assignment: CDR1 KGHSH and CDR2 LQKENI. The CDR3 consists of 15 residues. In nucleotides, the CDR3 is TGTGCCAGCTCATCACCCCCCCTTTCGGGCTATGGCTACACCTTC. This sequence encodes CASSSPPLSGYGYTF.

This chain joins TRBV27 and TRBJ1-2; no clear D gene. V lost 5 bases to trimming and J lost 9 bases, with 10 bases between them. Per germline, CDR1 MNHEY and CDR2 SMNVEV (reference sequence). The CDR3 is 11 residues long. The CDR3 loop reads CASSRGGSYTF. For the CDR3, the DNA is TGTGCCAGCAGTCGGGGAGGCAGCTACACCTTC.

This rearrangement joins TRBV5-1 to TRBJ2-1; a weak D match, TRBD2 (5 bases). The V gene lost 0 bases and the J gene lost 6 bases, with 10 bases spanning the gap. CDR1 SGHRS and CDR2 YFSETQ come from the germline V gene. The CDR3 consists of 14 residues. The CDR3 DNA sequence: TGCGCCAGCAGCTTGGGCGAGAGGGCCAATGAGCAGTTCTTC. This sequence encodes CASSLGERANEQFF.

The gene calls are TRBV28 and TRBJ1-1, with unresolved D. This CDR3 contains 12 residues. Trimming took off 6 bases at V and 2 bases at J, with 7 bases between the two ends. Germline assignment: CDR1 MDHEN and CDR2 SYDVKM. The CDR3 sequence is CASRTLNTEAFF. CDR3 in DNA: TGTGCCAGCAGGACATTAAACACTGAAGCTTTCTTT.

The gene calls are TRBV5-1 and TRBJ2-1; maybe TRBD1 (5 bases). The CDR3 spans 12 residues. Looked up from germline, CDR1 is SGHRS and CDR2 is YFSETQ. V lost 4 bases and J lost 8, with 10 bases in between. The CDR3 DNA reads TGCGCCAGCAGCCCCAGGGTATATGAGCAGTTCTTC. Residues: CASSPRVYEQFF. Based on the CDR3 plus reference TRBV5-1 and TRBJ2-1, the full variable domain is KAGVTQTPRYLIKTRGQQVTLSCSPISGHRSVSWYQQTPGQGLQFLFEYFSETQRNKGNFPGRFSGRQFSNSRSEMNVSTLELGDSALYLCASSPRVYEQFFGPGTRLTVL.

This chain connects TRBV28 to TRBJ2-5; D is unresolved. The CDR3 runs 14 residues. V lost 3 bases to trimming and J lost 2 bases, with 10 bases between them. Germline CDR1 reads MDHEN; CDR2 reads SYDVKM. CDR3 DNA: TGTGCCAGCAGTTTTGGCCTAGGACAAGAGACCCAGTACTTC. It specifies CASSFGLGQETQYF.

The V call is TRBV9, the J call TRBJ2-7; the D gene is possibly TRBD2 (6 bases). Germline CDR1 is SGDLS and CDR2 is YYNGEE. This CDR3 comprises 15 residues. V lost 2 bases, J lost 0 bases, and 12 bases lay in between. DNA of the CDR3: TGTGCCAGCAGCGTCCAAGAGACTAGCTCCTACGAGCAGTACTTC. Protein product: CASSVQETSSYEQYF.

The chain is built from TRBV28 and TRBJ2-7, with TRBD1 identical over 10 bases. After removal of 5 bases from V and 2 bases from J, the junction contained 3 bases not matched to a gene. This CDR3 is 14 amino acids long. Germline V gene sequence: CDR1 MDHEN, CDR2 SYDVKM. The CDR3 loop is CASSDGTGAYEQYF. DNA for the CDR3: TGTGCCAGCAGTGACGGGACAGGGGCCTACGAGCAGTACTTC.

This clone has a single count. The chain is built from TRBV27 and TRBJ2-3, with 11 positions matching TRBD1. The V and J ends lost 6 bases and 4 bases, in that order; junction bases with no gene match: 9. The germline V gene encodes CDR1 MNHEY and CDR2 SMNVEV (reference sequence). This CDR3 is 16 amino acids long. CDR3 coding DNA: TGTGCCAGCAGATCTGCCGGGACAGGGGGTTCAGATACGCAGTATTTT. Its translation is CASRSAGTGGSDTQYF.

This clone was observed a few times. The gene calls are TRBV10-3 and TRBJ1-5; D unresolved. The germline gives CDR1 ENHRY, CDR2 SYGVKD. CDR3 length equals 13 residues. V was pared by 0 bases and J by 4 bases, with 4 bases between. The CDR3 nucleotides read TGTGCCATCAGTGAGTCCAGGAATCAGCCCCAGCATTTT. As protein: CAISESRNQPQHF.